This entry concerns a single TCR beta chain. Its target is not known. Its ends do not fully match the called genes, so a read error is possible. The lymph nodes were axillary draining lymph nodes from breast cancer patients. TCRdb passed the multiplex PCR reads through MiXCR, listing each CDR3 protein once. Here the sample spans fewer than 90,000 distinct CDR3 sequences, over 25% being singletons. This entry belongs to a study of breast tumors, draining lymph nodes, adjacent tissues. The study, taken as a whole, reports: Compared with lymph nodes, tumors were less diverse; compared with nontumor tissue, more.

From germline, CDR1 is SGDLS and CDR2 YYNGEE. CDR3 length equals 14 residues. This clonotype was sampled from a female donor with breast cancer. Some clones in this sample may be carry-over from other donors' samples. V usage is TRBV9 and J usage is TRBJ2-4; D gene unclear. What was sequenced was axillary lymph node tissue. The CDR3 spells CASSSARAKNIQSF. Written as DNA, the CDR3 is TGTGCCAGCAGCTCCGCTAGAGCCAAAAACATTCAGTCCTTC.